The entry that follows covers one T cell receptor beta chain sequence. The record originates from a study of control samples from healthy donors and cancer patients. The protocol was immunoSEQ multiplex PCR, while the TCRdb copy is restricted to in-frame clones and leaves out a portion. The data contain over 200,000 clones, over 75% of them seen just once; the ten biggest clones take up 13%. The V end lost 4 bases, the J end lost 4 bases, and 10 bases lay between the germline ends. This CDR3 contains 13 residues. Sequencing was done on a sample of PBMCs. The rearrangement links TRBV23-1 to TRBJ1-1; D gene unclear. TRBV23-1 has ORF status, its function being uncertain. The source is a woman aged 55-69 years with lung cancer. The CDR3: CASSPDRGTEAFF. CDR3 DNA: TGCGCCAGCAGTCCGGACCGGGGCACTGAAGCTTTCTTT.